This TCR beta chain was recorded in a study of human T cells and chemical hapten exposure. Study-level background: Diphenylcyclopropenone was administered weekly to the scalp of patients throughout the roughly 24-week study. Patients, a majority of them female, were diagnosed with alopecia areata, totalis or universalis.

Time point in this sample: patch test 1, 2 weeks after DPC sensitization. This sample's treatment: therapeutic diphenylcyclopropenone sensitization with weekly scalp DPC. Prior to each patch test being applied, blood was drawn. This CDR3 contains 14 residues. Germline assignment: CDR1 DFQATT and CDR2 SNEGSKA (reference sequence). Between the trimmed V and J ends, which lost 2 bases and 1 base, there was a span of 11 bases. The library gave individual cDNA molecules unique molecular identifiers. From the RACE reads, TCRdb called clonotypes with MiXCR, one entry per CDR3 protein. The data hold 150,000 to 200,000 distinct CDR3 sequences, with approximately 20% observed a single time.

The TCR sequence derives from a woman in her fifties or sixties with alopecia areata. Some clones in this sample may be carry-over from other donors' samples. This specimen consisted of whole blood, obtained in connection with sensitization to the hapten diphenylcyclopropenone (DPC). The J gene is TRBJ2-5, the V gene TRBV20-1, with D unresolved. The CDR3 nucleotides read TGCAGTGCTAGATGGATGGTCCTCCAAGAGACCCAGTACTTC. Translated, it gives CSARWMVLQETQYF.